What follows are 23 T cell receptor beta chains derived from one specimen sequenced in a study of T-cell reconstitution after alpha-beta-depleted transplantation in children. As it was prepared, the TCRbeta library received unique molecular identifiers. TCRdb ran MiXCR on the PCR reads and lists one entry per CDR3 protein. The profile covers about 250,000 distinct CDR3 sequences, with more than 20% appearing a single time and 4% to 6% taken by the ten largest. Sequencing was performed on PBMCs, mostly from graft donor cells, taken 360 days after TCRalphabeta/CD19-depleted stem cell transplant. These receptors originate from a female patient aged 2-9 years who had a stem cell transplant for congenital amegakaryocytic thrombocytopenia, so the T cells may come from the graft donor.

This chain connects TRBV28 to TRBJ1-2; no firm D call. V was pared by 4 bases and J by 8 bases, with 11 bases between. Germline assignment: CDR1 MDHEN and CDR2 SYDVKM. The CDR3 runs 12 residues. This CDR3 is CASSSYNGGYTF. CDR3 in DNA: TGTGCCAGCAGTTCCTACAATGGGGGCTACACCTTC.

This clonotype has just a few counts. V gene TRBV28 combines with J gene TRBJ1-4, with unresolved D. The V and J ends lost 2 bases and 0 bases respectively, with 16 bases between them. Germline V gene lookup returns CDR1 MDHEN and CDR2 SYDVKM. The CDR3 extends over 18 amino acids. The CDR3 is CASSLQWETLATNEKLFF. The CDR3 region has the DNA TGTGCCAGCAGTTTACAGTGGGAAACCCTTGCAACTAATGAAAAACTGTTTTTT.

The V and J genes are TRBV30 and TRBJ2-1; 11 bases fit TRBD2. The CDR3 runs to 15 residues. Looked up from germline, CDR1 is GTSNPN and CDR2 is SVGIG (reference sequence). The J segment lost 12 bases and the V segment lost 2 bases, leaving 12 bases of the junction unmatched. CDR3 in amino acids: CAWSRRLAGSGVQFF. The CDR3 DNA reads as TGTGCCTGGAGTCGCAGACTAGCGGGATCTGGGGTGCAGTTCTTC.

Concerning this clonotype itself: A much larger clone lies a single base off, so this may be a read error. V gene TRBV7-8 combines with J gene TRBJ2-5; tentatively, D is TRBD2 (5 bases). CDR1 SGHVS and CDR2 FQNEAQ come from the germline V gene. CDR3 length: 13 amino acids. The CDR3 is CASSVIREETEYF. In DNA form, the CDR3 reads TGTGCCAGCAGCGTGATTCGGGAAGAGACCGAGTACTTC.

V gene TRBV30 combines with J gene TRBJ2-5; D remains unclear. The CDR3 is made up of 12 amino acids. CDR1 is GTSNPN and CDR2 is SVGIG in the germline V gene (reference sequence). V was shortened by 5 bases and J by 1 base, with 8 bases between the two germline ends. The CDR3 region has the DNA TGTGCCTGGCGACGGTCCCAAGAGACCCAGTACTTC. Its protein product is CAWRRSQETQYF.

This chain connects TRBV27 to TRBJ1-6; D is perhaps TRBD1 (5 bases). The CDR3 is 14 residues long. V was trimmed by 4 bases and J by 10 bases, leaving 14 bases between them. Per the germline V gene, CDR1 is MNHEY and CDR2 is SMNVEV (reference sequence). The CDR3 protein is CASSSGQGRSPLHF. In DNA, the CDR3 is TGTGCCAGCAGTTCCGGCCAGGGCCGATCACCCCTCCACTTT.

The chain recombines TRBV25-1 with TRBJ1-1; D gene uncertain. Per germline, CDR1 MGHDK and CDR2 SYGVNS. The CDR3 loop spans 16 amino acids. V lost 4 bases, J lost 3 bases, and 18 bases lay in between. This CDR3 is CASSGPLRGLDTEAFF. CDR3 coding DNA: TGTGCCAGCAGTGGTCCTCTGCGGGGTCTCGACACTGAAGCTTTCTTT.

This clonotype appeared a few times. V gene TRBV24-1 combines with J gene TRBJ2-7; 9 bases match TRBD1. The CDR3 runs to 14 residues. Germline V gene lookup returns CDR1 KGHDR and CDR2 SFDVKD. V shed 3 bases and J 8 bases; nucleotides not matched to a gene: 7. Here the CDR3 reads CATSDRGQGRQQYF. In nucleotides, the CDR3 is TGTGCCACCAGTGATCGGGGACAGGGCCGGCAGCAGTACTTC.

The sample holds a few counts of this clonotype. This sequence joins TRBV7-3 and TRBJ2-3, with a weak D call TRBD2 (5 bases). CDR1 and CDR2 (germline): SGHTA, FQGTGA. This CDR3 has 15 amino acids. Deletions cut 0 bases from V and 4 bases from J, with 11 bases between. The CDR3 coding sequence is TGTGCCAGCAGCTTAACTTATGAACTAGCAGATACGCAGTATTTT. It yields the protein CASSLTYELADTQYF.

The V gene is TRBV5-1, the J gene TRBJ1-1; D gene unclear. The germline V and J ends were trimmed by 0 bases and 0 bases, with 6 bases remaining between them. CDR1 is SGHRS and CDR2 is YFSETQ in the germline V gene. The CDR3 extends over 14 amino acids. CDR3 sequence (DNA): TGCGCCAGCAGCTTGGACCCATTGAACACTGAAGCTTTCTTT. This encodes CASSLDPLNTEAFF.

Only a few counts were recorded for this clonotype. The rearrangement joins TRBV3-1 to TRBJ1-1, with a possible D match to TRBD1 (6 bases). CDR1 and CDR2 from the germline V gene are LGHDT and YNNKEL (reference sequence). This CDR3 is built from 14 residues. The germline V and J ends were trimmed by 7 bases and 6 bases, with 18 bases remaining between them. Here the CDR3 reads CASTSRGLNAEAFF. CDR3 nucleotides: TGTGCCAGCACTTCAAGGGGGTTAAACGCTGAAGCTTTCTTT.

This clonotype was seen a handful of times. This rearrangement joins TRBV20-1 to TRBJ2-1; 9 nucleotides align to TRBD2. Per the germline V gene, CDR1 is DFQATT and CDR2 is SNEGSKA (reference sequence). Trimming took 4 bases from V and 9 from J; bases not matched to a gene: 10. The CDR3 sequence is 14 residues long. The CDR3 here is CSAIRLAESGEQFF. The CDR3 nucleotides read TGCAGTGCTATCAGACTAGCGGAGAGCGGTGAGCAGTTCTTC.

This clonotype was found many times. The rearrangement joins TRBV29-1 to TRBJ1-4; D ambiguous. CDR3 size: 13 residues. Trimming cost V 4 bases and J 7 bases, with 13 bases left between them. Germline assignment: CDR1 SQVTM and CDR2 ANQGSEA. CDR3 residues: CSVVNLWGEKLFF. In nucleotides, the CDR3 is TGCAGCGTTGTTAACCTCTGGGGTGAAAAACTGTTTTTT.

In its sample, this clonotype was seen a few times. The rearrangement links TRBV12-3 or TRBV12-4 to TRBJ1-5, with no clear D. CDR3 size: 16 residues. V was cut by 1 base and J by 0 bases, with 10 bases left in between. The CDR3 region has the DNA TGTGCCAGCAGTTTAGGGGTAGGGAATAGCAATCAGCCCCAGCATTTT. Protein: CASSLGVGNSNQPQHF.

On this clonotype: An end of the junction differs from the germline gene, which may be a read error. The chain uses TRBV10-3 and TRBJ1-1, with D perhaps matching TRBD1 (5 bases). The CDR3 length is 17 residues. CDR1 is ENHRY, CDR2 SYGVKD, per germline. This CDR3 reads CAISEGGLRGMNSEAFF. Here the CDR3 DNA reads TGTGCCATCAGTGAGGGCGGCCTCCGGGGGATGAACTCTGAAGCTTTCTTT.

This clonotype was detected many times. The chain couples TRBV20-1 to TRBJ2-3; D is perhaps TRBD2 (6 bases). The V gene lost 7 bases and the J gene lost 2 bases, with 13 bases spanning the gap. The CDR3 has 13 amino acids. Per the germline V gene, CDR1 is DFQATT and CDR2 is SNEGSKA (reference sequence). The CDR3: CSGASALTDTQYF. As DNA, the CDR3 is TGCAGTGGGGCTAGCGCCCTCACAGATACGCAGTATTTT.

This clonotype has only one observation. The V and J genes are TRBV5-1 and TRBJ1-6; a possible D gene is TRBD1 (5 bases). Germline CDR1 reads SGHRS; CDR2 reads YFSETQ. This CDR3 comprises 14 residues. V lost 3 bases and J lost 9, with 13 bases in between. The CDR3 DNA reads as TGCGCCAGCAGCTGGACGGTGGACATTTCACCCCTCCACTTT. As protein: CASSWTVDISPLHF.

This clonotype turned up a few times. V is TRBV20-1 and J is TRBJ2-3; a weak D match, TRBD2 (6 bases). Germline CDR1 reads DFQATT; CDR2 reads SNEGSKA (reference sequence). Trimming removed 5 bases at V and 7 bases at J, with 19 bases between. The CDR3 has 14 residues. CDR3 amino acids: CSAVPGLKKYTQYF. DNA for the CDR3: TGCAGTGCTGTACCGGGACTGAAAAAATATACGCAGTATTTT.

This clonotype was seen a handful of times. The V gene is TRBV27, the J gene TRBJ1-6; unclear D gene. The V end lost 2 bases, the J end lost 1 base, and 9 bases lay between the germline ends. The CDR3 has 16 amino acids. Looked up from germline, CDR1 is MNHEY and CDR2 is SMNVEV (reference sequence). For the CDR3, the DNA is TGTGCCAGCAGTTTAAGGTGGCCATCCTATAATTCACCCCTCCACTTT. Translating gives CASSLRWPSYNSPLHF.

Only a few counts were recorded for this clonotype. The chain employs TRBV7-8 and TRBJ2-3, with no clear D. Trimming removed 1 base from V and 0 bases from J, with 11 bases in between. CDR1 is SGHVS, CDR2 FQNEAQ, per germline. There are 16 residues in the CDR3. The CDR3 DNA follows: TGTGCCAGCAGCTTAGAGTTCGAAACCAGCACAGATACGCAGTATTTT. Its translation is CASSLEFETSTDTQYF.

This clonotype was recorded a few times. V is TRBV15 and J is TRBJ1-6, with D unresolved. Trimming took off 0 bases at V and 5 bases at J, with 8 bases between the two ends. CDR1 is LNHNV, CDR2 YYDKDF, per germline (reference sequence). CDR3 length: 15 amino acids. The CDR3 DNA sequence: TGTGCCACCAGCAGAGATGGTATAGATAATTCACCCCTCCACTTT. Protein: CATSRDGIDNSPLHF.

J is TRBJ2-5 and V is TRBV2; a weak D match, TRBD1 (6 bases). The germline V and J ends were trimmed by 6 bases and 4 bases, with 12 bases remaining between them. The CDR3 consists of 13 residues. Germline V gene data show CDR1 as SNHLY and CDR2 as FYNNEI. CDR3 in amino acids: CASRAGEGETQYF. The CDR3 DNA follows: TGTGCCAGCAGGGCAGGGGAAGGAGAGACCCAGTACTTC.

The V and J genes are TRBV12-3 or TRBV12-4 and TRBJ2-7; 9 bases fit TRBD2. The CDR3 consists of 13 residues. With 6 bases clipped from V and 4 bases from J, the junction kept 4 bases outside the gene matches. The CDR3 loop is CASRYSGSYEQYF. Written as DNA, the CDR3 is TGTGCCAGCAGGTATAGCGGGAGTTACGAGCAGTACTTC.